These 5 T cell receptor beta chains originate from one sample sequenced in a study of T cells in Graves' hyperthyroidism and ophthalmopathy. RNA transcripts were the template for amplifying TCR beta CDR3 regions. Primed by the HTBI set, a first-round RT-PCR was run on the TCR CDR3. TCRdb analysed the multiplex PCR reads with MiXCR anew, one entry per CDR3 protein. The table includes about 580,000 distinct CDR3 sequences, 46% detected once. Sequenced input: peripheral blood or thyroid tissue (not recorded which). These receptors came from a woman aged 18-29 years with Graves' hyperthyroidism.

CDR3 DNA: TGTGCCACCAGCAAACGACCGACGGACACCTACGAGCAGTACTTC. Protein product: CATSKRPTDTYEQYF. This chain connects TRBV15 to TRBJ2-7; D may be TRBD1 (5 bases). CDR3 size: 15 residues. CDR1 is LNHNV, CDR2 YYDKDF, per germline (reference sequence). The ends were cut back, 4 bases at V and 2 bases at J, with 15 bases in the middle.

J is TRBJ1-1 and V is TRBV4-1; D is possibly TRBD1 (5 bases). The CDR3 is made up of 16 amino acids. The germline V gene encodes CDR1 MGHRA and CDR2 YSYEKL. Deletions cut 3 bases from V and 6 bases from J, with 20 bases between. The CDR3 sequence: CASSQGGQGWEPEAFF. The CDR3 region has the DNA TGCGCCAGCAGCCAGGGCGGCCAGGGATGGGAACCTGAAGCTTTCTTT.

In this sample, this clonotype turned up a few times. The chain uses TRBV12-5 and TRBJ2-1; TRBD2 aligns across 14 bases. From germline, CDR1 is LGHNT and CDR2 FRNRAP. The CDR3 contains 15 residues. The ends lost 6 bases at V and 9 bases at J; junction bases unmatched: 7. The CDR3 protein is CASGGWGLAGVEQFF. CDR3 DNA: TGTGCTAGTGGGGGGTGGGGACTAGCGGGAGTTGAGCAGTTCTTC.

The CDR3 reads CAISPQSTRFHEQFF. The DNA for the CDR3 is TGTGCCATCAGTCCCCAGTCGACTAGATTCCATGAGCAGTTCTTC. V and J are TRBV10-3 and TRBJ2-1; tentative D call: TRBD2 (6 bases). The V gene's germline CDR1 is ENHRY and CDR2 SYGVKD. Deletions cut 5 bases from V and 8 bases from J, with 19 bases between. This CDR3 is 15 amino acids long.

Note on this clonotype: A read error may be the cause here, since a much bigger clone is one base away. This chain uses TRBV5-1 with TRBJ2-2, with a possible D match to TRBD2 (6 bases). Germline values: CDR1 SGHRS, CDR2 YFSETQ. The CDR3 is 17 residues long. The CDR3, as DNA: TGCGCCAGCAGCTTGGTGGCGGGTGCAGCGAACACCGGGGGGCTGTTTTTT. This encodes CASSLVAGAANTGGLFF.